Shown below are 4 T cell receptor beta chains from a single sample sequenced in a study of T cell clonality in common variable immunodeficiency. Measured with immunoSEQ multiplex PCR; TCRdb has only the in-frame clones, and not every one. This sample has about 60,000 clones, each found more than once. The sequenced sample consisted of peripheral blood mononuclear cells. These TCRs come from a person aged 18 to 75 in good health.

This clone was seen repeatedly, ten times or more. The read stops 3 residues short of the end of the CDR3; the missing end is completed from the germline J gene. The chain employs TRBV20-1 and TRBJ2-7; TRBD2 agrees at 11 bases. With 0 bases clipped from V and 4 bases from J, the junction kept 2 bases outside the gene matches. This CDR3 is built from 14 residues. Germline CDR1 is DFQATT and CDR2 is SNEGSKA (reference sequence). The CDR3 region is CSARDGTSGYEQYF. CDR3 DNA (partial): TGCAGTGCTAGAGACGGGACTAGCGGATACGAG.

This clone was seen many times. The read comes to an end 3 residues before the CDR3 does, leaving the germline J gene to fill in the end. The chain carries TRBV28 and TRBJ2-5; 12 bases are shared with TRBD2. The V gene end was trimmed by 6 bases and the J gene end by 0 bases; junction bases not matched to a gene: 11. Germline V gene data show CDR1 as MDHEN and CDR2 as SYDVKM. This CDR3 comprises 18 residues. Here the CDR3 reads CASSRGLAGYSYQETQYF. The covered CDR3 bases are TGTGCCAGCAGCCGAGGACTAGCGGGATATTCGTACCAAGAGACC.

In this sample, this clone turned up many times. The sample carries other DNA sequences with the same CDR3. The sequenced part of the CDR3 DNA is TGCAGTGCTAGCGGGCAGGGGAACTATGGC. Protein sequence: CSASGQGNYG. The CDR3 reads in full as CSASGQGNYGYTF. The chain carries TRBV20-1 and TRBJ1-2; the D gene is possibly TRBD1 (6 bases). The read ends 3 residues early relative to the CDR3; the germline J gene fills the gap. The CDR3 length is 13 residues. V lost 3 bases, J lost 2 bases, and 10 bases lay in between. Germline CDR1 DFQATT, CDR2 SNEGSKA (reference sequence).

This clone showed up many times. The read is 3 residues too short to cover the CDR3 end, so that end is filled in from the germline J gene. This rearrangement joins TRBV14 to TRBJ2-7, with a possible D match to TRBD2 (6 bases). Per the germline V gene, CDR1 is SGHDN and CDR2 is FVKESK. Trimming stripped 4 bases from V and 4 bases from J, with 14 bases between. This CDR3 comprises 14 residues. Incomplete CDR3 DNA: TGTGCCAGCAGCCTAATTAGGCGGGAATACGAG. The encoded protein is CASSLIRREYE. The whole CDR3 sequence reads CASSLIRREYEQYF. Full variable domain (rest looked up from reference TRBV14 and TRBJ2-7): EAGVTQFPSHSVIEKGQTVTLRCDPISGHDNLYWYRRVMGKEIKFLLHFVKESKQDESGMPNNRFLAERTGGTYSTLKVQPAELEDSGVYFCASSLIRREYEQYFGPGTRLTVT.